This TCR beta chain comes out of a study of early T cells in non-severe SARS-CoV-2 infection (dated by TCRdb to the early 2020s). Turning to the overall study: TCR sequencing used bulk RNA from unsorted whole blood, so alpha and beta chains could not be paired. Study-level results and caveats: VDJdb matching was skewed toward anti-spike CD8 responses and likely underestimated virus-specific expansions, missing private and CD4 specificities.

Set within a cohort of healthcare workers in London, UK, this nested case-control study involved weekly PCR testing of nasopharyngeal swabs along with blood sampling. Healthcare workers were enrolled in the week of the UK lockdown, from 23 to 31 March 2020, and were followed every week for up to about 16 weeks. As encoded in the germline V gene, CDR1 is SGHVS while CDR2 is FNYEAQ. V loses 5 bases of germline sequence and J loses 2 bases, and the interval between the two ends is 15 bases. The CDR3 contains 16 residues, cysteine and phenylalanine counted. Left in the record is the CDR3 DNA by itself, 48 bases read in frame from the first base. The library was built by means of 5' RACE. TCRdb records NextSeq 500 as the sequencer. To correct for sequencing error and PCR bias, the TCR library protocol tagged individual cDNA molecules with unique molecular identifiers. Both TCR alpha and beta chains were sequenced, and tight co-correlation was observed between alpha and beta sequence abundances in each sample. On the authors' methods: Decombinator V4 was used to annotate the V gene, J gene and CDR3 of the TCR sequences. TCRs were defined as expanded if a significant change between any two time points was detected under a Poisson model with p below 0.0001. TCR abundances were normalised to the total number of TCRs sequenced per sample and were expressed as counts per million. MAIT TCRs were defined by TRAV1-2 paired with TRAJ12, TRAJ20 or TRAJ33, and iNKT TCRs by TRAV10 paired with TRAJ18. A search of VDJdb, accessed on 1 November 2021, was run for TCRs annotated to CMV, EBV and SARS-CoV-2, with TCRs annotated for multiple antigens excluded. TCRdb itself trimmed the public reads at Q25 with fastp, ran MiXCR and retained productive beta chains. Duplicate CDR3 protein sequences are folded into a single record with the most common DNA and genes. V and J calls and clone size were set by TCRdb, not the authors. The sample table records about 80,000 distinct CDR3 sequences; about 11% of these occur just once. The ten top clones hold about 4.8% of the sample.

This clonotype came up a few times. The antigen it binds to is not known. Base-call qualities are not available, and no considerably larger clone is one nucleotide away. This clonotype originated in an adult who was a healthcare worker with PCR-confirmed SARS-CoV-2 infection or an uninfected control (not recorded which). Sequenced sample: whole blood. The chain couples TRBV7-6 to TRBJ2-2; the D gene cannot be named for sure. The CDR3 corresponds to CASSAVAVYNTGELFF. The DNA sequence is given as TGTGCCAGCAGCGCGGTGGCGGTTTATAACACCGGGGAGCTGTTTTTT.